These 9 T cell receptor beta chains came from one sample sequenced in a study of shared clonotypes between healthy human individuals. Sequencing used immunoSEQ multiplex PCR; TCRdb keeps in-frame clones, though not all of them. The sample lists over a million clones; under 80% were seen once. The source material was memory CD4+ T cells sorted from blood. The subset: CD45RA-negative fraction. The source of these receptors is a man between 18 and 29 years old in good health.

In this sample, this clone turned up once. The chain uses TRBV29-1 and TRBJ1-1; D is unclear. The germline CDR1 and CDR2 sequences are SQVTM and ANQGSEA. The CDR3 totals 14 residues. V was trimmed by 1 base and J by 0 bases, leaving 9 bases between them. CDR3 residues: CSVEAQFMNTEAFF. In nucleotides, the CDR3 is TGCAGCGTTGAAGCACAGTTCATGAACACTGAAGCTTTCTTT.

Regarding this clone: Other DNA sequences in this specimen translate into the identical CDR3. The rearrangement uses TRBV5-1 and TRBJ1-2; no clear D. Per the germline V gene, CDR1 is SGHRS and CDR2 is YFSETQ. The germline V and J ends were trimmed by 0 bases and 8 bases, with 8 bases remaining between them. The CDR3 is 12 amino acids. This CDR3 is CASSLGLEGYTF. The CDR3, as DNA: TGCGCCAGCAGCTTGGGCCTCGAGGGCTACACCTTC.

The CDR3 DNA reads as TGTGCCAGCAGTTTAGGACAGCATTCGGAAAAACTGTTTTTT. It translates to CASSLGQHSEKLFF. The rearrangement uses TRBV28 and TRBJ1-4; possible D gene TRBD1, 6 bases. CDR1 is MDHEN, CDR2 SYDVKM, per germline. This CDR3 contains 14 residues. V dropped 2 bases and J dropped 8 bases, with 12 bases sitting between them. Filled out from reference TRBV28 and TRBJ1-4, the complete variable domain reads DVKVTQSSRYLVKRTGEKVFLECVQDMDHENMFWYRQDPGLGLRLIYFSYDVKMKEKGDIPEGYSVSREKKERFSLILESASTNQTSMYLCASSLGQHSEKLFFGSGTQLSVL.

The V gene is TRBV28, the J gene TRBJ2-2; TRBD2 aligns across 7 bases. The CDR3 is 16 residues long. Germline V gives CDR1 MDHEN, CDR2 SYDVKM. V lost 3 bases and J lost 2; bases outside the gene matches: 6. DNA for the CDR3: TGTGCCAGCAGTTTGGGAGGGCAGGTTAACACCGGGGAGCTGTTTTTT. This encodes CASSLGGQVNTGELFF.

This clone was seen only a few times. The rearrangement joins TRBV19 to TRBJ1-5; D may be TRBD1 (5 bases). From germline, CDR1 is LNHDA and CDR2 SQIVND (reference sequence). V was pared by 4 bases and J by 0 bases, with 16 bases between. This CDR3 has 17 residues. CDR3 sequence reads: CASSTPSSGPSNQPQHF. In nucleotides, the CDR3 is TGTGCCAGTAGTACGCCATCATCGGGGCCTAGCAATCAGCCCCAGCATTTT. Using reference TRBV19 and TRBJ1-5 for the parts outside the CDR3, the full variable domain is DGGITQSPKYLFRKEGQNVTLSCEQNLNHDAMYWYRQDPGQGLRLIYYSQIVNDFQKGDIAEGYSVSREKKESFPLTVTSAQKNPTAFYLCASSTPSSGPSNQPQHFGDGTRLSIL.

The rearrangement uses TRBV9 and TRBJ2-3, with 9 bases lining up with TRBD2. This CDR3 is built from 17 residues. With V trimmed by 2 bases and J by 2 bases, 9 bases remained unmatched. Germline V gene data show CDR1 as SGDLS and CDR2 as YYNGEE. The CDR3 DNA is TGTGCCAGCAGCGTCGGTAGCGGGGGAGCAAACACAGATACGCAGTATTTT. Its protein is CASSVGSGGANTDTQYF.

J is TRBJ2-1 and V is TRBV28; D is unclear. The CDR3 has 15 amino acids. V was cut by 10 bases and J by 4 bases, with 20 bases left in between. Germline V gene sequence: CDR1 MDHEN, CDR2 SYDVKM. CDR3 sequence (DNA): TGTGCCACCCAGTTTTCATTAGGCCCATACAATGAGCAGTTCTTC. Its translation: CATQFSLGPYNEQFF.

The V call is TRBV19, the J call TRBJ2-7; D gene unclear. V was shortened by 1 base and J by 1 base, with 11 bases between the two germline ends. CDR1 LNHDA and CDR2 SQIVND come from the germline V gene (reference sequence). The CDR3 covers 15 residues. CDR3 loop: CASSIVTVGSYEQYF. The CDR3 nucleotides are TGTGCCAGTAGTATAGTGACGGTCGGATCCTACGAGCAGTACTTC. The entire variable domain, with the rest obtained from reference TRBV19 and TRBJ2-7, is as follows: DGGITQSPKYLFRKEGQNVTLSCEQNLNHDAMYWYRQDPGQGLRLIYYSQIVNDFQKGDIAEGYSVSREKKESFPLTVTSAQKNPTAFYLCASSIVTVGSYEQYFGPGTRLTVT.

The V and J genes are TRBV7-6 and TRBJ2-3; D is perhaps TRBD1 or TRBD2 (5 bases each). CDR3 length: 12 residues. The germline gives CDR1 SGHVS, CDR2 FNYEAQ. The V gene lost 5 bases and the J gene lost 8 bases, with 11 bases spanning the gap. The CDR3 loop is CASSNNGATQYF. The CDR3 nucleotides read TGTGCCAGCAGCAACAACGGGGCTACGCAGTATTTT.